This T cell receptor (beta chain) originates from a study of T cell responses to AZD1222 COVID-19 vaccine. CDR3 size: 15 residues. The V gene lost 2 bases and the J gene lost 6 bases, with 14 bases spanning the gap. CDR1 is MNHEY, CDR2 SVGAGI, per germline. Sequenced by immunoSEQ multiplex PCR; TCRdb stores in-frame clones only, minus some. The sample records 200,000 or so clones, about 92% being singletons. This clone was detected once. The origin of this receptor is an adult in good health. Specimen: peripheral blood, collected on day 0 of AZD1222 vaccination. The rearrangement uses TRBV6-5 and TRBJ1-5; perhaps TRBD1 as D (6 bases). The CDR3 DNA sequence: TGTGCCAGCAGTTACGGCCAGGGGAACGGTCAGCCCCAGCATTTT. Protein: CASSYGQGNGQPQHF.